This T cell receptor beta chain was profiled in a study of CXCR3 chemokines and chemotherapy response in bladder cancer. TCRdb reanalysed the PCR reads using MiXCR and keeps one entry per CDR3 protein. This sample yields approximately 13,000 distinct CDR3 sequences, of which over 10% are seen a single time; about 25% belongs to the top ten. The germline V gene encodes CDR1 LNHDA and CDR2 SQIVND (reference sequence). The CDR3 loop spans 15 amino acids. About this clonotype: A much larger clone sits a single nucleotide away, making a read error possible.

This sequence was found in a human donor with bladder cancer that did not respond to neoadjuvant chemotherapy. The gene calls are TRBV19 and TRBJ2-7; 7 bases are a match to TRBD2. This material was collected from a patient whose treatment included neoadjuvant chemotherapy. The CDR3 is CASGIDAGGTYEQYF. CDR3 bases: TGTGCCAGTGGTATAGATGCCGGGGGGACCTACGAGCAGTACTTC.